This TCR beta chain was observed in a study of blood T cells in healthy people across ages. Study conclusions and caveats: As age increased, TCR beta diversity per million T cells fell in a roughly linear fashion.

About this clonotype: The target antigen is unknown.

Germline V gene data show CDR1 as MDHEN and CDR2 as SYDVKM. J gave up 9 bases and V 5 bases, and 6 bases lay outside the gene matches. The CDR3 is 13 residues long. A second PCR of about 7 to 12 cycles used a sample-barcoded 5' primer and a J-beta primer mix. Via MiXCR, TCRdb re-called the 5' RACE reads, giving one row per CDR3 protein. The repertoire holds roughly 830,000 distinct CDR3 sequences, approximately 59% seen once, with approximately 30% in the top ten. The receptor was derived from a man younger than 45 in good health. Sequencing input: blood. The chain links TRBV28 to TRBJ2-1, with 8 bases aligning to TRBD2. CDR3 in DNA: TGTGCCAGCAGTCGCGGGGGGAGCGCTGAGCAGTTCTTC. As protein: CASSRGGSAEQFF.